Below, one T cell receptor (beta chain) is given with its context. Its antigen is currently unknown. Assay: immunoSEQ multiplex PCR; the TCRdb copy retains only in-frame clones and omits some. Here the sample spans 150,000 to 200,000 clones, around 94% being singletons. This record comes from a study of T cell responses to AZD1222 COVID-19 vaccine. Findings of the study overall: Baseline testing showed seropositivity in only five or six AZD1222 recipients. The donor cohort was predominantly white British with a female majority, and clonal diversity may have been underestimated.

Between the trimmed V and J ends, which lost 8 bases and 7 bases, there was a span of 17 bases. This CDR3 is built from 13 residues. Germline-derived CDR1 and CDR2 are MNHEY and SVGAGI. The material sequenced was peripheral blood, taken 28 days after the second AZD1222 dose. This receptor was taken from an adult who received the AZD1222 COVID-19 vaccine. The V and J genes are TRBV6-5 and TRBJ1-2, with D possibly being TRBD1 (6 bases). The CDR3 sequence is CASPGGAWSGYTF. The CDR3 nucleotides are TGTGCCAGCCCCGGGGGGGCCTGGAGTGGCTACACCTTC.